The clone carrying this T cell receptor beta chain was observed once. The data were obtained in a study of blood T cell repertoires in COVID-19. Turning to the study itself: Collection of acute and convalescent COVID-19 samples took place in the United States, Italy and Spain. T cells, B-cell-depleted T cells, or PBMCs supplied cDNA or gDNA.

Germline-derived CDR1 and CDR2 are SGHNT and YENEEA. The V and J ends lost 6 bases and 1 base, in that order; junction bases with no gene match: 1. The CDR3 totals 15 residues. Original handling: Reference gene primer amplification yielded estimated nucleated cell counts. Libraries were prepared by immunoSEQ multiplex PCR; TCRdb keeps only in-frame clonotypes and omits some of them. Clone size and V and J calls were adopted from that table, with D and trimming inferred from the DNA. The data hold approximately 240,000 clones, with 87% observed a single time. The receptor's source is a woman in her late teens or twenties who had recovered from COVID-19. The V call is TRBV11-3, the J call TRBJ2-1, with TRBD2 identical over 12 bases. Sequenced input: peripheral blood. CDR3 DNA sequence: TGTGCCAGCAGTCTAGCGGGAGGGTCCTACAATGAGCAGTTCTTC. It specifies CASSLAGGSYNEQFF.